Below, 10 T cell receptor beta chains from the same sample are listed, as sequenced in a study of blood T cells in healthy people across ages. A second about 7 to 11 cycle PCR used barcoded and J-beta primers. One entry per CDR3 protein results from TCRdb running MiXCR on the 5' RACE reads. The sample has 1.5 million to 2 million distinct CDR3 sequences; about 50% are singletons. Sequences were obtained from blood. These TCRs come from a middle-aged woman in good health.

The chain recombines TRBV6-1 with TRBJ2-7; no definite D call. The CDR3 length is 15 residues. Looked up from germline, CDR1 is MNHNS and CDR2 is SASEGT. V gave up 0 bases and J gave up 1 base, with 10 bases separating them. In DNA form, the CDR3 reads TGTGCCAGCAGTGAAGCGTACCTAATTTCCTACGAGCAGTACTTC. Translation: CASSEAYLISYEQYF.

This clonotype was detected only a few times. The chain has TRBV20-1 and TRBJ2-1; TRBD1 is a possible D gene (8 bases). Trimming left V 5 bases short and J 7 bases short, with 24 bases between. The CDR3 contains 16 residues. The germline V gene has CDR1 DFQATT and CDR2 SNEGSKA (reference sequence). The CDR3 DNA reads TGCAGTGCTCCCCCCTTAGCGAGCGGGGACAGGAATGAGCAGTTCTTC. Amino acid sequence: CSAPPLASGDRNEQFF.

This clonotype occurred a few times. The chain has TRBV15 and TRBJ2-3, with TRBD1 identical over 7 bases. Trimming removed 1 base from V and 4 bases from J; junction bases left unmatched: 5. The length of the CDR3 is 15 residues. Looked up from germline, CDR1 is LNHNV and CDR2 is YYDKDF (reference sequence). This CDR3 reads CATSRGQGFADTQYF. DNA for the CDR3: TGTGCCACCAGCAGAGGACAGGGTTTTGCAGATACGCAGTATTTT.

The chain joins TRBV20-1 to TRBJ2-5; 10 bases are shared with TRBD2. The CDR3 consists of 16 residues. In germline, CDR1 is DFQATT, CDR2 SNEGSKA (reference sequence). The V and J ends lost 0 bases and 1 base, in that order; junction bases with no gene match: 5. CDR3 loop: CSARDLSGGFQETQYF. The CDR3 nucleotides read TGCAGTGCTAGAGATCTTAGCGGGGGGTTCCAAGAGACCCAGTACTTC.

This clonotype was observed a few times. The chain employs TRBV12-3 or TRBV12-4 and TRBJ1-2; 9 bases fit TRBD1. V lost 7 bases and J lost 5; bases outside the gene matches: 5. CDR3 length: 13 residues. The CDR3 is CASTFDRGYGYTF. The CDR3, as DNA: TGTGCCAGCACTTTTGACAGGGGGTATGGCTACACCTTC.

This chain joins TRBV7-9 and TRBJ1-2; 9 positions match TRBD1. This CDR3 has 17 amino acids. Germline V gene lookup returns CDR1 SEHNR and CDR2 FQNEAQ (reference sequence). V was pared by 5 bases and J by 3 bases, with 13 bases of the junction left unmatched. The CDR3 DNA sequence: TGTGCCAGCAGCCCCGGACAGGGGCGCTACTACCACTATGGCTACACCTTC. This gives the protein CASSPGQGRYYHYGYTF.

This rearrangement joins TRBV10-3 to TRBJ2-5, with D perhaps TRBD1 or TRBD2 (5 bases each). The V gene lost 11 bases and the J gene lost 5 bases, with 18 bases spanning the gap. Germline CDR1 reads ENHRY; CDR2 reads SYGVKD. The CDR3 is made up of 13 amino acids. CDR3 loop: CAARDQVRETQYF. The CDR3 nucleotides are TGTGCCGCGAGGGACCAGGTGAGGGAGACCCAGTACTTC.

The sample holds a few counts of this clonotype. The V and J genes are TRBV15 and TRBJ2-7; D might be TRBD2 (7 bases). V gave up 3 bases and J gave up 0 bases, with 9 bases separating them. CDR3 length: 14 amino acids. Looked up from germline, CDR1 is LNHNV and CDR2 is YYDKDF (reference sequence). The CDR3 is CATSSGGLSYEQYF. The CDR3, as DNA: TGTGCCACCAGCAGCGGGGGGCTCTCCTACGAGCAGTACTTC.

The chain links TRBV29-1 to TRBJ2-5, with D tentatively TRBD2 (5 bases). CDR1 and CDR2 (germline): SQVTM, ANQGSEA. V was shortened by 5 bases and J by 5 bases, with 12 bases between the two germline ends. The CDR3 is made up of 12 amino acids. CDR3: CSVLSGKETQYF. The CDR3 coding sequence is TGCAGCGTTTTATCCGGGAAGGAGACCCAGTACTTC.

The chain couples TRBV6-1 to TRBJ2-5; TRBD1 aligns across 9 bases. The CDR3 runs to 15 residues. With V trimmed by 6 bases and J by 2 bases, 7 bases remained unmatched. Germline CDR1 reads MNHNS; CDR2 reads SASEGT. The CDR3 nucleotides are TGTGCCAGCAGAGAGGGACAGGGATGGCAAGAGACCCAGTACTTC. This sequence encodes CASREGQGWQETQYF.